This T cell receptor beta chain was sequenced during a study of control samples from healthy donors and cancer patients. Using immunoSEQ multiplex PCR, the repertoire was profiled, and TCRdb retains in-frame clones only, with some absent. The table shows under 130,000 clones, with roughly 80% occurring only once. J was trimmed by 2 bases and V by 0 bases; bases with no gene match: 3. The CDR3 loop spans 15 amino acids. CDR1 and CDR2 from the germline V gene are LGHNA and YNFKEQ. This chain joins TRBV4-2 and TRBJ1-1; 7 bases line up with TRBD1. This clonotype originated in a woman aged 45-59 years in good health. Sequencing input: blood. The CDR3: CASSQEDRVNTEAFF. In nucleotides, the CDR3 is TGTGCCAGCAGCCAAGAAGACAGGGTAAACACTGAAGCTTTCTTT.